One sample yielded the 8 T cell receptor beta chains listed below, sequenced in a study of T-cell memory formation after mild COVID-19. MiXCR, applied by TCRdb to the 5' RACE reads, yields one record per CDR3 protein. This sample has approximately 150,000 distinct CDR3 sequences; approximately 15% occur once, and the top ten carry 13% to 15%. Sequenced input: PBMCs or a T cell subset sorted from them (not recorded which). Receptor source: an adult woman who had mild COVID-19 (a few samples of this study predate the infection). Cell type and time point are not known.

The J gene is TRBJ2-3, the V gene TRBV20-1, with no clear D. Trimming took off 7 bases at V and 1 base at J, with 9 bases between the two ends. The CDR3 totals 12 residues. Per the germline V gene, CDR1 is DFQATT and CDR2 is SNEGSKA (reference sequence). CDR3 DNA sequence: TGCAGTGGGTCTTGGGGCACAGATACGCAGTATTTT. This codes for CSGSWGTDTQYF.

This clonotype was recorded a few times. The chain combines TRBV28 with TRBJ2-1; D is possibly TRBD2 (6 bases). CDR1 is MDHEN and CDR2 is SYDVKM in the germline V gene. Trimming left V 4 bases short and J 4 bases short, with 14 bases between. The CDR3 loop spans 15 amino acids. Here the CDR3 reads CASSSTEGSYNEQFF. In DNA, the CDR3 is TGTGCCAGCAGTTCCACGGAGGGTTCTTACAATGAGCAGTTCTTC.

CDR3: CSARGLAASQPKNIQYF. The CDR3 nucleotides are TGCAGTGCCAGGGGACTAGCGGCATCTCAGCCCAAAAACATTCAGTACTTC. V and J are TRBV20-1 and TRBJ2-4, with 11 bases that match TRBD2. J gave up 2 bases and V 6 bases, and 12 bases lay outside the gene matches. In germline, CDR1 is DFQATT, CDR2 SNEGSKA (reference sequence). The CDR3 covers 17 residues.

The chain links TRBV18 to TRBJ2-1; the D is unclear. V was trimmed by 5 bases and J by 0 bases, leaving 11 bases between them. Germline lookup yields CDR1 KGHSH and CDR2 LQKENI. The CDR3 is made up of 15 amino acids. The CDR3: CASSLGYDSYNEQFF. As DNA, the CDR3 is TGTGCCAGCTCATTGGGGTACGACTCCTACAATGAGCAGTTCTTC.

V is TRBV5-4 and J is TRBJ2-7; TRBD1 matches at 9 bases. The CDR3 has 14 residues. V lost 4 bases and J lost 4; bases outside the gene matches: 6. The germline gives CDR1 SGHNT, CDR2 YYREEE (reference sequence). The CDR3 loop is CASSRGTGHYEQYF. DNA of the CDR3: TGTGCCAGCAGCCGAGGGACAGGGCATTACGAGCAGTACTTC.

The rearrangement joins TRBV2 to TRBJ2-5, with D uncertain. CDR3 length: 11 amino acids. Per germline, CDR1 SNHLY and CDR2 FYNNEI. V dropped 9 bases and J dropped 2 bases, with 7 bases sitting between them. The CDR3 nucleotides are TGTGCCAGAACCGTACAAGAGACCCAGTACTTC. Translated: CARTVQETQYF.

The chain has TRBV7-2 and TRBJ2-7; tentative D call: TRBD2 (5 bases). The CDR3 is made up of 11 amino acids. CDR1 and CDR2 from the germline V gene are SGHTA and FQGNSA. Trimming shortened V by 10 bases and J by 3 bases, and 10 bases separated the two germline ends. The CDR3 here is CATTRDYEQYF. CDR3 sequence (DNA): TGTGCCACCACCCGGGACTACGAGCAGTACTTC.

This clonotype was seen ten or more times. The V call is TRBV5-6, the J call TRBJ2-1, with 7 bases identical to TRBD2. CDR3 size: 15 residues. The V segment lost 0 bases and the J segment 8 bases; nucleotides outside the gene matches: 8. CDR1 SGHDT and CDR2 YYEEEE come from the germline V gene. The CDR3 sequence: CASSLETSPRHEQFF. In DNA form, the CDR3 reads TGTGCCAGCAGCTTGGAGACTAGCCCTCGACATGAGCAGTTCTTC.